Here is one T cell receptor beta chain with its context. Its antigen is currently unknown. These data come from a study of shared clonotypes between healthy human individuals. General study findings and limits: Clonotype sharing among donors was expected to depend on sequencing depth.

The V gene lost 3 bases and the J gene lost 4 bases, with 10 bases spanning the gap. CDR1 MNHEY and CDR2 SMNVEV come from the germline V gene (reference sequence). The CDR3 loop spans 13 amino acids. Approximately 210 ng DNA, about 28,000 T cell genomes, went into each sorted-subset replicate PCR. Measured with immunoSEQ multiplex PCR; TCRdb has only the in-frame clones, and not every one. The repertoire holds around 2.1 million clones, with about 92% as singletons. CD45RO negativity and positive selection for CCR7 defined naive CD8 cells, a population that excluded terminally differentiated effector memory CD45RA+ cells.

The specimen sequenced was naive CD8+ T cells from PBMCs. V gene TRBV27 combines with J gene TRBJ2-7, with no clear D. This sequence was found in a man between 18 and 29 years old in good health. Some clones in this sample may be carry-over from other donors' samples. CDR3 DNA: TGTGCCAGCAGTTTCGCTACAAATTACGAGCAGTACTTC. Its protein is CASSFATNYEQYF.